The 24 T cell receptor beta chains listed next were all sequenced from one sample in a study of blood T cells in healthy people across ages. Next came a second PCR, run for about 7 to 11 cycles, which used a sample-barcoded 5' primer along with a J-beta primer mix. TCRdb re-called the 5' RACE reads through MiXCR, storing one row per CDR3 protein. The table lists approximately 780,000 distinct CDR3 sequences, around 24% of them singletons. This same sample was also part of a study on T cells of mothers and their children.

Sequences were obtained from blood. The receptors originated from a boy under 18 in good health.

The rearrangement joins TRBV7-2 to TRBJ2-5; 7 nucleotides align to TRBD1. Germline CDR1 and CDR2: SGHTA and FQGNSA. The J segment lost 4 bases and the V segment lost 1 base, leaving 6 bases of the junction unmatched. The CDR3 is 15 residues long. The CDR3 coding sequence is TGTGCCAGCAGCTTAGTAGGCGACAGGGTAGAGACCCAGTACTTC. Residues: CASSLVGDRVETQYF.

This sequence joins TRBV10-3 and TRBJ1-3; D is unclear. Germline CDR1 reads ENHRY; CDR2 reads SYGVKD. This CDR3 contains 18 residues. The V end was cut by 0 bases, the J end by 0 bases, with 15 bases between. The CDR3 coding sequence is TGTGCCATCAGTGAGTCGACCCGTGGAGCAGCCTCTGGAAACACCATATATTTT. It yields the protein CAISESTRGAASGNTIYF.

V is TRBV4-1 and J is TRBJ2-3; TRBD1 aligns across 12 bases. CDR1 is MGHRA, CDR2 YSYEKL, per germline. The CDR3 loop spans 14 amino acids. The J segment lost 6 bases and the V segment lost 11 bases, leaving 9 bases of the junction unmatched. CDR3: CASQGTGGLDTQYF. The CDR3 DNA reads as TGCGCCTCCCAAGGGACAGGGGGCTTGGATACGCAGTATTTT.

CDR3 nucleotide sequence: TGTGCCAGCAGCCCTAGCGTACATGAGCAGTTCTTC. This translates into CASSPSVHEQFF. The V and J genes are TRBV12-3 or TRBV12-4 and TRBJ2-1, with a possible D match to TRBD2 (6 bases). The CDR3 runs 12 residues. The ends were cut back, 6 bases at V and 8 bases at J, with 11 bases in the middle.

The sample holds a few counts of this clonotype. The CDR3 sequence: CASSQAGRELIQPQHF. As DNA, the CDR3 is TGTGCCAGCAGTCAGGCGGGACGGGAATTGATTCAGCCCCAGCATTTT. The chain employs TRBV12-3 or TRBV12-4 and TRBJ1-5; TRBD1 might be the D (5 bases). The CDR3 runs to 16 residues. V was pared by 5 bases and J by 6 bases, with 20 bases between.

The DNA of the CDR3 is TGTGCCAGCAGCTTTCCTTTAGCGGGGTACACCGGGGAGCTGTTTTTT. This encodes CASSFPLAGYTGELFF. The chain uses TRBV7-9 and TRBJ2-2; TRBD2 matches 8 bases. CDR1 is SEHNR, CDR2 FQNEAQ, per germline (reference sequence). With 3 bases clipped from V and 3 bases from J, the junction kept 6 bases outside the gene matches. There are 16 residues in the CDR3.

This clonotype occurred many times. The chain has TRBV10-3 and TRBJ2-1; TRBD2 matches 14 bases. Losses at the gene ends were 10 bases for V and 9 bases for J; bases not matched to a gene: 5. Germline assignment: CDR1 ENHRY and CDR2 SYGVKD. This CDR3 contains 13 residues. The CDR3 nucleotides are TGTGCCACCTGGACTAGCGGGGGGATTGAGCAGTTCTTC. Its protein is CATWTSGGIEQFF.

The chain joins TRBV28 to TRBJ2-1, with 10 bases that match TRBD2. The CDR3 contains 20 residues. Germline assignment: CDR1 MDHEN and CDR2 SYDVKM. The trim removed 5 bases at V and 2 bases at J, leaving 18 bases unmatched. The CDR3 sequence: CASSLPPWSLAGDTYNEQFF. In DNA form, the CDR3 reads TGTGCCAGCAGTCTACCCCCGTGGTCTCTAGCGGGGGATACCTACAATGAGCAGTTCTTC.

This clonotype was detected a few times. The chain couples TRBV7-9 to TRBJ1-6, with TRBD1 matching over 7 bases. Germline V gene data show CDR1 as SEHNR and CDR2 as FQNEAQ (reference sequence). After removal of 6 bases from V and 0 bases from J, the junction contained 5 bases not matched to a gene. The CDR3 contains 16 residues. The CDR3 loop is CASRKQGSSYNSPLHF. The CDR3 DNA is TGTGCCAGCAGGAAACAGGGGAGCTCCTATAATTCACCCCTCCACTTT.

V is TRBV4-3 and J is TRBJ2-7; a possible D gene is TRBD2 (6 bases). Germline lookup yields CDR1 LGHNA and CDR2 YSLEER. V lost 0 bases to trimming and J lost 3 bases, with 12 bases between them. The CDR3 has 15 residues. The chain's CDR3 is CASSQETQGLYEQYF. Here the CDR3 DNA reads TGCGCCAGCAGCCAAGAGACGCAGGGACTCTACGAGCAGTACTTC.

This clonotype came up a few times. This chain connects TRBV29-1 to TRBJ2-4; either TRBD1 or TRBD2 may supply D (5 bases each). CDR3 length equals 17 residues. Germline V gene data show CDR1 as SQVTM and CDR2 as ANQGSEA. Trimming shortened V by 4 bases and J by 0 bases, and 19 bases separated the two germline ends. In nucleotides, the CDR3 is TGCAGCGTTGTGTGGTTAGGGGACCCTCTAGCCAAAAACATTCAGTACTTC. The encoded protein is CSVVWLGDPLAKNIQYF.

The table lists this clonotype with a few counts. The genes are TRBV7-9 and TRBJ1-2; D gene ambiguous. This CDR3 is 15 amino acids long. Germline CDR1 and CDR2: SEHNR and FQNEAQ (reference sequence). The V and J ends lost 1 base and 3 bases respectively, with 12 bases between them. The CDR3 protein is CASSLDSGAYYGYTF. In DNA form, the CDR3 reads TGTGCCAGCAGCTTAGATTCGGGCGCCTACTATGGCTACACCTTC.

The chain is built from TRBV6-5 and TRBJ2-2; TRBD1 matches at 7 bases. With 3 bases clipped from V and 5 bases from J, the junction kept 9 bases outside the gene matches. This CDR3 region has 16 residues. From germline, CDR1 is MNHEY and CDR2 SVGAGI. In DNA, the CDR3 is TGTGCCAGCAGTTATGACGACAGGGTCCGAACCGGGGAGCTGTTTTTT. As protein: CASSYDDRVRTGELFF.

V and J are TRBV12-3 or TRBV12-4 and TRBJ1-6; tentative D call: TRBD1 (6 bases). Trimming shortened V by 8 bases and J by 14 bases, and 25 bases separated the two germline ends. This CDR3 has 15 amino acids. CDR3 nucleotide sequence: TGTGCCAGCCGTCCCGGGACAAACCACCAATTCACCCTCCACTTT. Amino acids: CASRPGTNHQFTLHF.

The genes are TRBV6-1 and TRBJ2-5; 8 bases are shared with TRBD1. Trimming at V came to 11 bases and at J to 0 bases, leaving 5 bases not matched to a gene. Looked up from germline, CDR1 is MNHNS and CDR2 is SASEGT. The CDR3 totals 13 residues. The CDR3 nucleotides are TGTGCCGGACAGGGACGGTACCAAGAGACCCAGTACTTC. Protein: CAGQGRYQETQYF.

This clonotype came up a few times. The chain has TRBV28 and TRBJ2-5; 14 bases line up with TRBD2. The J call may not be correct, given that the DNA end is closer to TRBJ2-7. Per germline, CDR1 MDHEN and CDR2 SYDVKM. CDR3 length: 17 amino acids. The CDR3 here is CASSSGTSGGSIYEQYF. Written as DNA, the CDR3 is TGTGCCAGCAGTTCTGGGACTAGCGGGGGCTCTATCTACGAGCAGTACTTC.

V gene TRBV7-2 combines with J gene TRBJ2-7; 10 bases line up with TRBD1. Germline V gene data show CDR1 as SGHTA and CDR2 as FQGNSA. CDR3 length: 15 residues. V shed 6 bases and J 2 bases; nucleotides not matched to a gene: 7. The CDR3 is CASRHRDRGPYEQYF. CDR3 bases: TGTGCCAGCAGGCACCGGGACAGGGGCCCCTACGAGCAGTACTTC.

The V gene is TRBV6-2 or TRBV6-3, the J gene TRBJ2-5, with D perhaps TRBD1 (6 bases). TRBJ2-1 matches the DNA end more closely, so the J call is doubtful. Germline-derived CDR1 and CDR2 are MNHEY and SVGEGT. The CDR3 extends over 15 amino acids. In DNA, the CDR3 is TGTGCCAGCATCAAGGTCTGGGACAAACCCAATGAGCAGTTCTTC. It translates to CASIKVWDKPNEQFF.

CDR3 sequence: CASSVRTGNQPQHF. The DNA for the CDR3 is TGTGCCAGCAGTGTCCGGACAGGCAATCAGCCCCAGCATTTT. This chain uses TRBV2 with TRBJ1-5, with D tentatively TRBD1 (6 bases). The germline V and J ends were trimmed by 4 bases and 2 bases, with 9 bases remaining between them. Germline V lookup: CDR1 SNHLY, CDR2 FYNNEI. The CDR3 covers 14 residues.

The chain joins TRBV3-1 to TRBJ2-7, with D perhaps assigned TRBD1 or TRBD2 (6 bases each). V was cut by 0 bases and J by 9 bases, with 15 bases left in between. This CDR3 is built from 14 residues. CDR1 and CDR2 (germline): LGHDT, YNNKEL (reference sequence). This CDR3 is CASSQDGGPRPQYF. The CDR3 DNA is TGTGCCAGCAGCCAAGACGGGGGCCCTCGGCCGCAGTACTTC.

This chain uses TRBV4-1 with TRBJ1-5; perhaps TRBD1 as D (5 bases). The CDR3 has 16 residues. V was pared by 1 base and J by 5 bases, with 15 bases between. Germline V gene lookup returns CDR1 MGHRA and CDR2 YSYEKL. The CDR3 is CASSQVRGSGDQPQHF. The CDR3, as DNA: TGCGCCAGCAGCCAAGTTAGGGGTAGCGGGGATCAGCCCCAGCATTTT.

This clonotype was recorded at least ten times. This rearrangement joins TRBV7-6 to TRBJ2-5, with D possibly being TRBD1 (6 bases). V lost 3 bases and J 1 base, leaving 9 bases between the germline ends. Germline CDR1 is SGHVS and CDR2 is FNYEAQ. This CDR3 is built from 14 residues. The CDR3 is CASSLPDSQETQYF. DNA for the CDR3: TGTGCCAGCAGCTTGCCGGACAGCCAAGAGACCCAGTACTTC.

This clonotype appeared a few times. This rearrangement joins TRBV10-3 to TRBJ1-5; D unclear. Germline V gene sequence: CDR1 ENHRY, CDR2 SYGVKD. The CDR3 totals 13 residues. V gave up 9 bases and J gave up 1 base, with 10 bases separating them. The CDR3 loop reads CAMAPGSNQPQHF. The CDR3 nucleotides read TGTGCCATGGCGCCGGGGAGCAATCAGCCCCAGCATTTT.

The chain carries TRBV9 and TRBJ2-5; TRBD2 agrees at 8 bases. CDR3 length equals 15 residues. CDR1 is SGDLS, CDR2 YYNGEE, per germline. V lost 1 base and J lost 5; bases outside the gene matches: 7. This CDR3 is CASSVSGGAWETQYF. Written as DNA, the CDR3 is TGTGCCAGCAGCGTATCCGGGGGGGCGTGGGAGACCCAGTACTTC.